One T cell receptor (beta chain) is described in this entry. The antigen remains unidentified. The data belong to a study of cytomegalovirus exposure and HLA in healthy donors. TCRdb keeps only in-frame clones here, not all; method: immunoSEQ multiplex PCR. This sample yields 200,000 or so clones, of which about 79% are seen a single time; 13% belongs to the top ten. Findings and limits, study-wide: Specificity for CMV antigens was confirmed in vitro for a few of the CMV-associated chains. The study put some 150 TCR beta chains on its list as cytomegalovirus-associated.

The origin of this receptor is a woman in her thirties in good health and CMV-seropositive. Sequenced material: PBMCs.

As DNA, the CDR3 is TGTGCCATCAGCAAAGACAGGGAAAACTCCTATGGCTACACCTTC. It translates to CAISKDRENSYGYTF. The chain is built from TRBV10-3 and TRBJ1-2, with 7 positions matching TRBD1. V shed 6 bases, J shed 4 bases, and the junction held 11 bases outside the gene matches. Germline assignment: CDR1 ENHRY and CDR2 SYGVKD. The length of the CDR3 is 15 residues.